This entry concerns a single T cell receptor beta chain. Its matching antigen is unknown. Each of the donors was a healthy bone marrow donor. The data derive from a study of cytomegalovirus exposure and HLA in healthy donors. Points from the study as a whole: Highly shared variants forming one cluster were likely a sequencing artifact.

V dropped 6 bases and J dropped 2; count of bases not matched to a gene: 7. The CDR3 sequence is 14 residues long. Germline assignment: CDR1 SGHDT and CDR2 YYEEEE. PCR amplification relied on 60 Vbeta primers (plus 13 Jbeta primers). Here immunoSEQ multiplex PCR was the method, and the copy in TCRdb shows in-frame clones only, minus some. In the table there are 97,000 or so clones, roughly 70% of which are singletons. The sequence was obtained from a man aged 45-65 years in good health and CMV-seronegative. The chain joins TRBV5-6 to TRBJ1-2; 7 positions match TRBD1. Specimen: PBMCs. The CDR3 nucleotides read TGTGCCAGCACCGCGGACAGGACCAACTATGGCTACACCTTC. Translating it yields CASTADRTNYGYTF.